Below, one T cell receptor beta chain is given with its context. Antigen: not known. The CDR3 is 15 amino acids. Trimming cost V 1 base and J 10 bases, with 17 bases left between them. Germline CDR1 SEHNR, CDR2 FQNEAQ (reference sequence). TCRdb reanalysed the RT-PCR reads using MiXCR and keeps one entry per CDR3 protein. The data contain roughly 500,000 distinct CDR3 sequences, approximately 17% of them singletons. This record belongs to a study of response to subunit inactivated influenza vaccine. General study results and limits: The authors suggested that few new T cells are recruited per seasonal influenza vaccination.

This chain joins TRBV7-9 and TRBJ2-1; possible D gene TRBD2, 6 bases. This TCR was sampled from a man aged 50-75 years who received an inactivated influenza vaccine. The input for sequencing was CD4+ T cells sorted from PBMCs, taken about 24 months after vaccination. CDR3 nucleotide sequence: TGTGCCAGCAGCTTAGGGGATGGGGGGTCGTGGGAGCAGTTCTTC. It is translated as CASSLGDGGSWEQFF.